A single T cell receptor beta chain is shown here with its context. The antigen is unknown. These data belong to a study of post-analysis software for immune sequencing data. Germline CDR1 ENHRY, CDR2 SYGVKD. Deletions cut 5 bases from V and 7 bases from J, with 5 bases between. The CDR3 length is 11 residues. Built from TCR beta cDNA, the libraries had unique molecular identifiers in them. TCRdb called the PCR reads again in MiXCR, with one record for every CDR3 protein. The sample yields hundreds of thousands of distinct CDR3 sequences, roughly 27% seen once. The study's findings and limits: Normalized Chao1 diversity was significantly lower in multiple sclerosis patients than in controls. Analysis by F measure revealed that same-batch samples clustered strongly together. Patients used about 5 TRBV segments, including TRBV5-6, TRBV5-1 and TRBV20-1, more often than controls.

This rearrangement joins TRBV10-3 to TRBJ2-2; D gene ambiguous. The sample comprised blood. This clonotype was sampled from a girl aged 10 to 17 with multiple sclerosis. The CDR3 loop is CAISLGGELFF. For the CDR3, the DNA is TGTGCCATCAGTCTTGGCGGGGAGCTGTTTTTT.